The source of this TCR beta chain is a study of blood T cell repertoires in COVID-19. At the level of the study: PBMCs, B-cell-depleted T cells, or T cells were the source of the cDNA or gDNA that made up the material.

Methods used by the authors: From reference gene primer amplification, estimates of nucleated cell counts were derived. The method was immunoSEQ multiplex PCR; TCRdb's version includes in-frame clones alone and lacks a portion of them. That table is the source of V, J and clone size, and D and trimming were worked out from the DNA. The sample holds a few hundred thousand clones, roughly 85% seen once. This clone has more than one count but fewer than ten. The CDR3 contains 15 residues. Per the germline V gene, CDR1 is MNHEY and CDR2 is SVGEGT. The trim removed 6 bases at V and 3 bases at J, leaving 7 bases unmatched.

This receptor was obtained from a woman in her 30s with active or convalescent COVID-19. Sequences were obtained from peripheral blood. The chain carries TRBV6-2 or TRBV6-3 and TRBJ2-1, with TRBD1 matching 8 bases. CDR3 residues: CASSPDRGYYNEQFF. CDR3 sequence (DNA): TGTGCCAGCAGCCCCGACAGGGGATACTACAATGAGCAGTTCTTC.